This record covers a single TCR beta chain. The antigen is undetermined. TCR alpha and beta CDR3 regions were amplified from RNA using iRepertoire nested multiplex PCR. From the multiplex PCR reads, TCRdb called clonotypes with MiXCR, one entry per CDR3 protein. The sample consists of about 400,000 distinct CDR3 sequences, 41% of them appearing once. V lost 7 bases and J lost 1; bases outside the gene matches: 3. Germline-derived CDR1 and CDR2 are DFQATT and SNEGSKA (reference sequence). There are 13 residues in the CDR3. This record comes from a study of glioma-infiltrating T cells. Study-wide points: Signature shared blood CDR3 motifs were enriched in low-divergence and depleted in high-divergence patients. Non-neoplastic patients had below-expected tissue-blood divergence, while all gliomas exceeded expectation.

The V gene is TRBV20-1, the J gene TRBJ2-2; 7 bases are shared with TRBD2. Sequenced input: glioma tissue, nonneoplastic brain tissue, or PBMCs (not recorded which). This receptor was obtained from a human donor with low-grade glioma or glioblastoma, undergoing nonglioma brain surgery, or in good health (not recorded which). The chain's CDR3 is CSVRTRNTGELFF. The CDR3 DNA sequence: TGCAGTGTTCGGACTAGGAACACCGGGGAGCTGTTTTTT.